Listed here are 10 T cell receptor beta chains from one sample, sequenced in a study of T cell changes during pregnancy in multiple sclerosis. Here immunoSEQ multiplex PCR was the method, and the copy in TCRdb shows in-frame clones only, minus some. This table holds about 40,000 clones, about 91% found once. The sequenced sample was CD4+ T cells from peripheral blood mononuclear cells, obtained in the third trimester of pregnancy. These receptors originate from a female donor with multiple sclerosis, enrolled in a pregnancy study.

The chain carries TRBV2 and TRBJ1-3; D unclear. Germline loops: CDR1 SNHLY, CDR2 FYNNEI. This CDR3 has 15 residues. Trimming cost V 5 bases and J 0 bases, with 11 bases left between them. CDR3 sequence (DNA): TGTGCCAGCAGTTTACAGCTGTACTCTGGAAACACCATATATTTT. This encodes CASSLQLYSGNTIYF.

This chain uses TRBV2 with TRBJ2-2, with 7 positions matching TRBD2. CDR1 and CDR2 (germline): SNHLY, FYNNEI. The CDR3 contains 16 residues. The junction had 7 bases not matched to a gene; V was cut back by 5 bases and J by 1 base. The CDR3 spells CASSPRASGNTGELFF. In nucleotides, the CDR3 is TGTGCCAGCAGTCCCAGGGCTAGCGGGAACACCGGGGAGCTGTTTTTT.

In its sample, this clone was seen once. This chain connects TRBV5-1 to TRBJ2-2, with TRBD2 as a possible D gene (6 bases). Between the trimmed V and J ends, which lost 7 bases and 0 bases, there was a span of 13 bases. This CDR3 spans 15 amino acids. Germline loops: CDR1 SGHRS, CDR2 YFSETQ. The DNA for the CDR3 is TGCGCCAGCTATTCTAGCGTTCCGAACACCGGGGAGCTGTTTTTT. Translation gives CASYSSVPNTGELFF.

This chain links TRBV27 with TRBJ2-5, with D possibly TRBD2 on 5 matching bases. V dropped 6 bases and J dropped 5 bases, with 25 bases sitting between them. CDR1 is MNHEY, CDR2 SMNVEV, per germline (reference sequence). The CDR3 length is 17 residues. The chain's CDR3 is CASSRQPGIGEGETQYF. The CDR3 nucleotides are TGTGCCAGCAGCCGTCAGCCCGGGATCGGAGAAGGCGAGACCCAGTACTTC.

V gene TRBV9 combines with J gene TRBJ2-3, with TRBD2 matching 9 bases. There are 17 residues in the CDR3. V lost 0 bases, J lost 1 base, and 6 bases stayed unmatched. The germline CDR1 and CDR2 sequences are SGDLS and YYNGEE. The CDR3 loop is CASSVGAGGWGTDTQYF. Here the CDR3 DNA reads TGTGCCAGCAGCGTAGGGGCGGGAGGGTGGGGCACAGATACGCAGTATTTT.

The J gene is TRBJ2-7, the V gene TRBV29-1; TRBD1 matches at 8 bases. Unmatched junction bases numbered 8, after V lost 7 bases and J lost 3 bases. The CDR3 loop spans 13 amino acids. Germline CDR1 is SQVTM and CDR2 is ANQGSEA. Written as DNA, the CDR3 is TGCAGCGCATCCGGGACAGGCAACTACGAGCAGTACTTC. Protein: CSASGTGNYEQYF.

The chain's CDR3 is CASSPTGDTDTQYF. CDR3 DNA sequence: TGTGCCAGCAGCCCTACCGGGGACACAGATACGCAGTATTTT. V and J are TRBV5-4 and TRBJ2-3; perhaps TRBD2 as D (5 bases). The germline V gene encodes CDR1 SGHNT and CDR2 YYREEE (reference sequence). V lost 4 bases, J lost 2 bases, and 11 bases lay in between. CDR3 length: 14 residues.

The CDR3 region is CASSVAGVGTEAFF. The CDR3 DNA reads as TGTGCCAGCAGCGTAGCGGGTGTGGGCACTGAAGCTTTCTTT. V is TRBV9 and J is TRBJ1-1, with unresolved D. Germline CDR1 and CDR2: SGDLS and YYNGEE. V was shortened by 0 bases and J by 4 bases, with 10 bases between the two germline ends. The CDR3 contains 14 residues.

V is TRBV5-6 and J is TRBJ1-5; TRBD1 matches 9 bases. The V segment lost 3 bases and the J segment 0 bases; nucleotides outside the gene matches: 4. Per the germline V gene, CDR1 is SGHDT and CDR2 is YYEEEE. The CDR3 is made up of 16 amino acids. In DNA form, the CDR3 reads TGTGCCAGCAGCTCGGACAGGGGTCATAGCAATCAGCCCCAGCATTTT. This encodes CASSSDRGHSNQPQHF.

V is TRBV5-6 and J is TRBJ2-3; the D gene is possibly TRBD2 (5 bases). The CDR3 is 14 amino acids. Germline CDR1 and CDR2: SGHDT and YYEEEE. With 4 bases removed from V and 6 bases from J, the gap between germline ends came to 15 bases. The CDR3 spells CASSPWTLRDTQYF. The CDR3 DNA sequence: TGTGCCAGCAGCCCCTGGACTTTAAGGGATACGCAGTATTTT.